This T cell receptor beta chain was identified in a study of T cell changes during pregnancy in multiple sclerosis. Germline trimming cut 6 bases from V and 3 bases from J; bases unmatched to any gene: 10. Germline V lookup: CDR1 KGHSH, CDR2 LQKENI. The CDR3 sequence is 16 residues long. The protocol was immunoSEQ multiplex PCR, while the TCRdb copy is restricted to in-frame clones and leaves out a portion. Seen here are around 130,000 clones, approximately 93% observed once, and the top ten hold roughly 6.2%. The rearrangement joins TRBV18 to TRBJ1-4; 7 bases align to TRBD1. This receptor was identified in a female donor with multiple sclerosis, enrolled in a pregnancy study. The input for sequencing was peripheral blood, taken before pregnancy. In DNA form, the CDR3 reads TGTGCCAGCTCCCAAGACAGGGCGGATGCTAATGAAAAACTGTTTTTT. Its protein product is CASSQDRADANEKLFF.